One sample yielded the 31 T cell receptor beta chains listed below, sequenced in a study of blood T cell repertoires in COVID-19 (dated by TCRdb to 2020 to 2022). Library creation used the immunoSEQ multiplex PCR assay. TCRdb carries this immuneACCESS record with in-frame sequences only. Its versions omit some clonotypes, under half of them owing to an unresolved V gene in the studies checked, with the rest unexplained. Recorded for this sample are around 240,000 clones; approximately 80% of them occurred a single time. Roughly 1.4% of the sample is taken by the ten largest. The sample was peripheral blood. These receptors were collected from a woman in her thirties or forties who had recovered from COVID-19.

The V and J genes are TRBV6-5 and TRBJ2-7, with TRBD2 matching over 11 bases. V lost 1 base and J lost 6; bases outside the gene matches: 5. The CDR3 runs 15 residues. The germline CDR1 and CDR2 sequences are MNHEY and SVGAGI. In DNA form, the CDR3 reads TGTGCCAGCAGTTACTTTAGCGGGGGGGCTTCCGAGCAGTACTTC. Its translation is CASSYFSGGASEQYF.

V is TRBV27 and J is TRBJ1-1; 9 nucleotides line up with TRBD1. Germline CDR1 and CDR2: MNHEY and SMNVEV (reference sequence). The CDR3 has 14 amino acids. Losses at the gene ends were 9 bases for V and 1 base for J; bases not matched to a gene: 6. CDR3 protein: CASGQGIGNTEAFF. CDR3 sequence (DNA): TGTGCCAGTGGACAGGGGATCGGGAACACTGAAGCTTTCTTT.

The chain couples TRBV2 to TRBJ1-5; unclear D gene. V dropped 7 bases and J dropped 1 base, with 8 bases sitting between them. The CDR3 has 13 residues. Germline V gene data show CDR1 as SNHLY and CDR2 as FYNNEI. This CDR3 reads CASNPLSNQPQHF. The CDR3 DNA is TGTGCCAGCAACCCACTCAGCAATCAGCCCCAGCATTTT. Combining the CDR3 with reference TRBV2 and TRBJ1-5 gives the whole variable domain EPEVTQTPSHQVTQMGQEVILRCVPISNHLYFYWYRQILGQKVEFLVSFYNNEISEKSEIFDDQFSVERPDGSNFTLKIRSTKLEDSAMYFCASNPLSNQPQHFGDGTRLSIL.

The J gene is TRBJ2-5, the V gene TRBV11-3, with D maybe TRBD2 (6 bases). Germline CDR1 SGHNT, CDR2 YENEEA. With 5 bases removed from V and 4 bases from J, the gap between germline ends came to 17 bases. The CDR3 runs to 15 residues. The CDR3 nucleotides are TGTGCCAGCAGCCCCGGCGCAGCCGGGAGAGAGACCCAGTACTTC. Translation gives CASSPGAAGRETQYF.

The chain links TRBV24-1 to TRBJ2-1, with TRBD1 matching 7 bases. J gave up 6 bases and V 7 bases, and 8 bases lay outside the gene matches. Germline V CDR1 and CDR2: KGHDR, SFDVKD. The CDR3 runs 14 residues. CDR3 sequence reads: CATSGDSPPNEQFF. CDR3 sequence (DNA): TGTGCCACCAGCGGGGACAGTCCGCCCAATGAGCAGTTCTTC.

CDR3 loop: CASSQEIRLYYEQYF. As DNA, the CDR3 is TGCGCCAGCAGCCAAGAAATCAGACTCTACTACGAGCAGTACTTC. The chain has TRBV4-1 and TRBJ2-7; no definite D call. Germline-derived CDR1 and CDR2 are MGHRA and YSYEKL. The germline V and J ends were trimmed by 0 bases and 3 bases, with 12 bases remaining between them. CDR3 length: 15 amino acids.

This rearrangement joins TRBV7-2 to TRBJ2-1, with TRBD2 matching 8 bases. CDR1 SGHTA and CDR2 FQGNSA come from the germline V gene. The CDR3 is made up of 14 amino acids. The junction had 3 bases not matched to a gene; V was cut back by 6 bases and J by 2 bases. The CDR3: CASSNGGAYNEQFF. The CDR3 region has the DNA TGTGCCAGCAGTAACGGGGGGGCCTACAATGAGCAGTTCTTC.

V is TRBV10-1 and J is TRBJ2-4; D is possibly TRBD2 (5 bases). CDR1 and CDR2 (germline): WNHNN, SYGVQD (reference sequence). V lost 2 bases to trimming and J lost 9 bases, with 11 bases between them. This CDR3 has 13 amino acids. The CDR3 spells CASSESLAGIQYF. DNA for the CDR3: TGCGCCAGCAGTGAGAGCCTAGCTGGCATTCAGTACTTC.

This rearrangement joins TRBV4-3 to TRBJ2-5; possibly TRBD2 for D (6 bases). CDR3 size: 14 residues. V was trimmed by 1 base and J by 5 bases, leaving 11 bases between them. Germline V gives CDR1 LGHNA, CDR2 YSLEER. This CDR3 reads CASSQGRGTETQYF. The CDR3 bases are TGCGCCAGCAGCCAAGGGCGGGGTACGGAGACCCAGTACTTC.

V and J are TRBV10-3 and TRBJ1-1; D is perhaps TRBD1 (6 bases). This CDR3 has 14 amino acids. Germline assignment: CDR1 ENHRY and CDR2 SYGVKD. V lost 4 bases and J 4 bases, leaving 13 bases between the germline ends. This chain's CDR3 is CAISGLPGATEAFF. The CDR3, as DNA: TGTGCCATCAGTGGACTCCCAGGGGCCACTGAAGCTTTCTTT.

The CDR3 reads CASSPITGTGISYEQYF. The CDR3 DNA reads TGTGCCAGCAGCCCCATTACCGGGACAGGGATTTCCTACGAGCAGTACTTC. The gene calls are TRBV7-2 and TRBJ2-7; 9 bases line up with TRBD1. This CDR3 comprises 17 residues. Germline V CDR1 and CDR2: SGHTA, FQGNSA. The V gene end was trimmed by 5 bases and the J gene end by 1 base; junction bases not matched to a gene: 12.

The genes are TRBV3-1 (or the pseudogene TRBV3-2) and TRBJ2-3, with 7 bases identical to TRBD2. Germline lookup yields CDR1 LGHDT and CDR2 YNNKEL (reference sequence). V shed 4 bases and J 1 base; nucleotides not matched to a gene: 5. The CDR3 contains 15 residues. CDR3 bases: TGTGCCAGCAGCCCGTACACTAGCGGCACAGATACGCAGTATTTT. It translates to CASSPYTSGTDTQYF.

V and J are TRBV3-1 (or the pseudogene TRBV3-2) and TRBJ2-5; tentatively, D is TRBD2 (5 bases). Germline V gene lookup returns CDR1 LGHDT and CDR2 YNNKEL (reference sequence). The germline V and J ends were trimmed by 1 base and 7 bases, with 16 bases remaining between them. The CDR3 has 15 residues. CDR3 protein: CASSQGEIDSGTQYF. CDR3 DNA: TGTGCCAGCAGCCAAGGGGAGATCGACTCAGGGACCCAGTACTTC.

V and J are TRBV4-3 and TRBJ2-4; D is ambiguous. With 1 base removed from V and 0 bases from J, the gap between germline ends came to 10 bases. CDR1 LGHNA and CDR2 YSLEER come from the germline V gene. This CDR3 contains 16 residues. The CDR3 nucleotides are TGCGCCAGCAGCCAAGTCGGCTCAGGAGCCAAAAACATTCAGTACTTC. It encodes CASSQVGSGAKNIQYF.

The rearrangement joins TRBV5-6 to TRBJ1-2, with D maybe TRBD1 (5 bases). Between the trimmed V and J ends, which lost 4 bases and 8 bases, there was a span of 15 bases. The CDR3 extends over 13 amino acids. Germline V lookup: CDR1 SGHDT, CDR2 YYEEEE. CDR3 sequence: CASSRIRAHGYTF. Here the CDR3 DNA reads TGTGCCAGCAGCCGAATCAGGGCCCACGGCTACACCTTC.

V and J are TRBV15 and TRBJ1-2; 10 positions match TRBD1. J lost 0 bases, V lost 1 base, and 8 bases had no gene match. Germline-derived CDR1 and CDR2 are LNHNV and YYDKDF (reference sequence). The CDR3 spans 18 residues. The CDR3 reads CATSRGGWGQGTNYGYTF. The CDR3 region has the DNA TGTGCCACCAGCAGAGGGGGTTGGGGACAGGGGACTAACTATGGCTACACCTTC.

This chain links TRBV10-2 with TRBJ2-2; 10 bases agree with TRBD2. There are 14 residues in the CDR3. In germline, CDR1 is WSHSY, CDR2 SAAADI. Unmatched junction bases numbered 2, after V lost 7 bases and J lost 3 bases. CDR3 amino acids: CASKLAGYTGELFF. CDR3 nucleotides: TGCGCCAGCAAACTAGCGGGGTACACCGGGGAGCTGTTTTTT.

CDR3 coding DNA: TGCGCCAGCAGCCAAGAATTACGGTCCCTTGGAAACACCATATATTTT. Translating gives CASSQELRSLGNTIYF. This chain links TRBV4-3 with TRBJ1-3; D not resolved. V gave up 0 bases and J gave up 3 bases, with 12 bases separating them. Germline V gene data show CDR1 as LGHNA and CDR2 as YSLEER. CDR3 length equals 16 residues.

The rearrangement uses TRBV7-2 and TRBJ1-1; D is perhaps TRBD1 (5 bases). Germline V lookup: CDR1 SGHTA, CDR2 FQGNSA. V was shortened by 0 bases and J by 3 bases, with 11 bases between the two germline ends. This CDR3 region has 15 residues. The CDR3 coding sequence is TGTGCCAGCAGCTTAGCGATGGGGGGGGACACTGAAGCTTTCTTT. Residues: CASSLAMGGDTEAFF.

The chain uses TRBV6-1 and TRBJ1-3; a weak D match, TRBD1 (6 bases). Germline loops: CDR1 MNHNS, CDR2 SASEGT. Trimming shortened V by 6 bases and J by 1 base, and 13 bases separated the two germline ends. CDR3 length: 15 residues. CDR3 amino acids: CASRGGGLSGNTIYF. The CDR3 DNA reads as TGTGCCAGCAGGGGAGGGGGGTTATCTGGAAACACCATATATTTT.

This clone was detected once. The rearrangement joins TRBV14 to TRBJ1-4; 8 nucleotides match TRBD1. V shed 4 bases and J 7 bases; nucleotides not matched to a gene: 8. Per the germline V gene, CDR1 is SGHDN and CDR2 is FVKESK. The length of the CDR3 is 15 residues. CDR3 DNA sequence: TGTGCCAGCAGCCGGACAGGGACAATTGGTGAAAAACTGTTTTTT. Its translation: CASSRTGTIGEKLFF. The full variable domain, its missing parts supplied by reference TRBV14 and TRBJ1-4, is EAGVTQFPSHSVIEKGQTVTLRCDPISGHDNLYWYRRVMGKEIKFLLHFVKESKQDESGMPNNRFLAERTGGTYSTLKVQPAELEDSGVYFCASSRTGTIGEKLFFGSGTQLSVL.

This chain connects TRBV6-1 to TRBJ2-4; 8 bases fit TRBD2. This CDR3 comprises 15 residues. Germline lookup yields CDR1 MNHNS and CDR2 SASEGT. V gave up 2 bases and J gave up 10 bases; unmatched junction bases: 10. CDR3 residues: CASSEIFSGAIIQYF. The CDR3 bases are TGTGCCAGCAGTGAAATATTTAGCGGGGCTATTATTCAGTACTTC.

The chain recombines TRBV27 with TRBJ2-1; 9 nucleotides align to TRBD2. Trimming removed 5 bases from V and 4 bases from J; junction bases left unmatched: 6. The V gene's germline CDR1 is MNHEY and CDR2 SMNVEV (reference sequence). The CDR3 has 15 amino acids. DNA of the CDR3: TGTGCCAGCAGTCCGCGGGGGGGCAGTTACAATGAGCAGTTCTTC. Amino acid sequence: CASSPRGGSYNEQFF.

This clone was observed a few times. The rearrangement links TRBV30 to TRBJ1-1; no firm D call. V lost 4 bases and J 1 base, leaving 16 bases between the germline ends. The CDR3 contains 15 residues. Germline assignment: CDR1 GTSNPN and CDR2 SVGIG (reference sequence). The CDR3 sequence is CAWKRSTAGNTEAFF. CDR3 coding DNA: TGTGCCTGGAAAAGGTCTACCGCAGGGAACACTGAAGCTTTCTTT. Looking up the rest from reference TRBV30 and TRBJ1-1 gives the full variable domain: SQTIHQWPATLVQPVGSPLSLECTVEGTSNPNLYWYRQAAGRGLQLLFYSVGIGQISSEVPQNLSASRPQDRQFILSSKKLLLSDSGFYLCAWKRSTAGNTEAFFGQGTRLTVV.

The chain couples TRBV6-5 to TRBJ2-2; 7 positions agree with TRBD2. The V segment lost 6 bases and the J segment 3 bases; nucleotides outside the gene matches: 7. Germline lookup yields CDR1 MNHEY and CDR2 SVGAGI. The CDR3 covers 15 residues. CDR3: CASSRREEHTGELFF. CDR3 coding DNA: TGTGCCAGCAGCAGACGGGAGGAGCACACCGGGGAGCTGTTTTTT.

In this sample, this clone turned up once. The chain recombines TRBV11-2 with TRBJ1-1; maybe TRBD1 (5 bases). The CDR3 covers 14 residues. Germline CDR1 reads SGHAT; CDR2 reads FQNNGV. V was cut by 5 bases and J by 1 base, with 11 bases left in between. CDR3 nucleotides: TGTGCCAGCAGCCCGCAGGGTTCGAACACTGAAGCTTTCTTT. Translating gives CASSPQGSNTEAFF.

This chain connects TRBV15 to TRBJ2-1; a possible D gene is TRBD2 (7 bases). The CDR3 runs to 15 residues. CDR1 LNHNV and CDR2 YYDKDF come from the germline V gene (reference sequence). V lost 5 bases to trimming and J lost 7 bases, with 18 bases between them. CDR3 nucleotides: TGTGCCACCAGCGTAGGAGGGGGGGCCGCTAATGAGCAGTTCTTC. Protein: CATSVGGGAANEQFF.

The J gene is TRBJ2-7, the V gene TRBV10-3, with D perhaps TRBD2 (5 bases). The CDR3 covers 12 residues. V was trimmed by 10 bases and J by 2 bases, leaving 12 bases between them. Germline V gene data show CDR1 as ENHRY and CDR2 as SYGVKD. CDR3 DNA: TGTGCCACCGCGGGCGACACCTACGAGCAGTACTTC. Protein product: CATAGDTYEQYF.

This chain uses TRBV3-1 (or the pseudogene TRBV3-2) with TRBJ1-5, with a weak D call TRBD1 (5 bases). CDR1 and CDR2 (germline): LGHDT, YNNKEL (reference sequence). Trimming shortened V by 4 bases and J by 5 bases, and 12 bases separated the two germline ends. The CDR3 has 14 amino acids. The DNA of the CDR3 is TGTGCCAGCAGCCTCGGACACTGGGATCAGCCCCAGCATTTT. This codes for CASSLGHWDQPQHF.

The J gene is TRBJ1-1, the V gene TRBV10-1; possible D gene TRBD1, 6 bases. The length of the CDR3 is 14 residues. Trimming cost V 3 bases and J 8 bases, with 16 bases left between them. The V gene's germline CDR1 is WNHNN and CDR2 SYGVQD (reference sequence). CDR3 DNA sequence: TGCGCCAGCAGTGACTCTCCACGCCAGGGGGAAGCTTTCTTT. Encoded protein: CASSDSPRQGEAFF.

The chain joins TRBV28 to TRBJ1-1; maybe TRBD1 (5 bases). V lost 2 bases to trimming and J lost 5 bases, with 12 bases between them. CDR3 length equals 14 residues. Per germline, CDR1 MDHEN and CDR2 SYDVKM. The CDR3: CASSLNPGRTEAFF. The CDR3 DNA follows: TGTGCCAGCAGTTTAAATCCAGGGAGGACTGAAGCTTTCTTT.